The 24 T cell receptor beta chains in this list originate from one sample, sequenced in a study of T cells after somatic rescue of genetic block. Sequenced by immunoSEQ multiplex PCR; TCRdb stores in-frame clones only, minus some. The profile shows roughly 12,000 clones, approximately 79% of them singletons. Sequenced material: peripheral blood mononuclear cells (PBMCs). These receptors came from a boy younger than 18.

This clone was detected only a few times. The chain joins TRBV6-6 to TRBJ2-2; 8 positions match TRBD1. V trimming: 4 bases; J trimming: 5 bases; junction bases outside the gene matches: 6. CDR3 size: 15 residues. The germline V gene encodes CDR1 MNHNY and CDR2 SVGAGI (reference sequence). The CDR3 reads CASSWTGLGTGELFF. CDR3 DNA: TGTGCCAGCAGTTGGACAGGGTTGGGGACCGGGGAGCTGTTTTTT.

This chain connects TRBV27 to TRBJ2-5; 13 bases align to TRBD2. This CDR3 spans 15 amino acids. Per the germline V gene, CDR1 is MNHEY and CDR2 is SMNVEV (reference sequence). V was clipped by 6 bases and J by 6 bases; unmatched bases: 7. CDR3 nucleotides: TGTGCCAGCAGACTAGCGGGAGGGCAGGGGAAGACCCAGTACTTC. Its protein product is CASRLAGGQGKTQYF.

This rearrangement joins TRBV18 to TRBJ2-2; D may be TRBD1 or TRBD2 (6 bases each). Germline-derived CDR1 and CDR2 are KGHSH and LQKENI. There are 16 residues in the CDR3. V was clipped by 3 bases and J by 2 bases, with 13 bases between them. The CDR3 sequence: CASSPGRGANTGELFF. The DNA of the CDR3 is TGTGCCAGCTCACCCGGAAGGGGGGCAAACACCGGGGAGCTGTTTTTT.

The chain joins TRBV25-1 to TRBJ1-5; 10 bases are a match to TRBD1. The CDR3 runs to 17 residues. V trimming: 6 bases; J trimming: 0 bases; junction bases outside the gene matches: 8. Germline V gives CDR1 MGHDK, CDR2 SYGVNS. The CDR3 bases are TGTGCCAGCAGGACAGGGGGCCCGTACGATAGCAATCAGCCCCAGCATTTT. Residues: CASRTGGPYDSNQPQHF.

The rearrangement joins TRBV11-1 to TRBJ1-1, with TRBD1 identical over 7 bases. CDR1 SGHAT and CDR2 FQDESV come from the germline V gene (reference sequence). Trimming removed 4 bases from V and 0 bases from J; junction bases left unmatched: 11. The CDR3 has 17 amino acids. The CDR3 DNA follows: TGTGCCAGCAGCTCAAACCGACAGGGATCTATGAACACTGAAGCTTTCTTT. Translating gives CASSSNRQGSMNTEAFF.

The chain employs TRBV29-1 and TRBJ2-2; the D is unclear. Germline V lookup: CDR1 SQVTM, CDR2 ANQGSEA. The CDR3 loop spans 11 amino acids. The ends were cut back, 6 bases at V and 1 base at J, with 3 bases in the middle. The CDR3 spells CSVVNTGELFF. As DNA, the CDR3 is TGCAGCGTCGTGAACACCGGGGAGCTGTTTTTT.

The chain links TRBV6-6 to TRBJ1-3; D gene unclear. V was pared by 1 base and J by 1 base, with 5 bases between. Germline V gene sequence: CDR1 MNHNY, CDR2 SVGAGI (reference sequence). CDR3 length equals 14 residues. CDR3 DNA: TGTGCCAGCAGTTACTGGGGATCTGGAAACACCATATATTTT. It translates to CASSYWGSGNTIYF.

The chain couples TRBV6-5 to TRBJ1-4; a weak D match, TRBD1 (5 bases). Looked up from germline, CDR1 is MNHEY and CDR2 is SVGAGI. Trimming cost V 3 bases and J 8 bases, with 19 bases left between them. The length of the CDR3 is 16 residues. The CDR3 sequence: CASSYNIGAMREKLFF. As DNA, the CDR3 is TGTGCCAGCAGTTATAATATAGGGGCAATGAGGGAAAAACTGTTTTTT.

J is TRBJ2-3 and V is TRBV18; D is ambiguous. The CDR3 sequence is 13 residues long. V was shortened by 3 bases and J by 0 bases, with 4 bases between the two germline ends. Germline CDR1 is KGHSH and CDR2 is LQKENI. The DNA for the CDR3 is TGTGCCAGCTCACCGGGGAGCACAGATACGCAGTATTTT. Translated, it gives CASSPGSTDTQYF.

The J gene is TRBJ2-7, the V gene TRBV2; 10 bases match TRBD2. CDR1 is SNHLY and CDR2 is FYNNEI in the germline V gene. V dropped 6 bases and J dropped 3; count of bases not matched to a gene: 11. This CDR3 has 16 amino acids. The CDR3 region is CASSPGLAGANYEQYF. The CDR3 DNA sequence: TGTGCCAGCAGCCCAGGGCTAGCGGGAGCAAACTACGAGCAGTACTTC. Based on the CDR3 plus reference TRBV2 and TRBJ2-7, the full variable domain is EPEVTQTPSHQVTQMGQEVILRCVPISNHLYFYWYRQILGQKVEFLVSFYNNEISEKSEIFDDQFSVERPDGSNFTLKIRSTKLEDSAMYFCASSPGLAGANYEQYFGPGTRLTVT.

This rearrangement joins TRBV5-1 to TRBJ2-5; D is uncertain. V lost 4 bases to trimming and J lost 0 bases, with 13 bases between them. CDR1 is SGHRS and CDR2 is YFSETQ in the germline V gene. This CDR3 spans 15 amino acids. CDR3 DNA: TGCGCCAGCAGCCGATCCCAGTTGTACCAAGAGACCCAGTACTTC. Its protein is CASSRSQLYQETQYF.

This clone is a singleton in its sample. This chain uses TRBV9 with TRBJ2-5; 11 bases fit TRBD1. V gave up 1 base and J gave up 1 base; unmatched junction bases: 6. The CDR3 is 17 residues long. Germline V gene data show CDR1 as SGDLS and CDR2 as YYNGEE. The DNA of the CDR3 is TGTGCCAGCAGCGTAAGTCCCGGGACAGGGGGCCAAGAGACCCAGTACTTC. Protein sequence: CASSVSPGTGGQETQYF.

The chain employs TRBV27 and TRBJ2-5; D is unresolved. The DNA matches TRBJ2-7 better at its end, which makes the J call doubtful. Germline V gene data show CDR1 as MNHEY and CDR2 as SMNVEV (reference sequence). The CDR3 totals 13 residues. Here the CDR3 DNA reads TGTGCCAGCAGTTTAGGGCCATCCTACGAGCAGTACTTC. Translating it yields CASSLGPSYEQYF.

This clone is labeled as medium-sized (0.01 to 0.1%). The V call is TRBV2, the J call TRBJ2-7, with D unresolved. CDR3 length: 12 residues. The V end lost 0 bases, the J end lost 9 bases, and 9 bases lay between the germline ends. Germline values: CDR1 SNHLY, CDR2 FYNNEI. As DNA, the CDR3 is TGTGCCAGCAGTGAAGCGGGCAGCCTGCAGTACTTC. This translates into CASSEAGSLQYF.

This clone showed up just a few times. The chain joins TRBV6-6 to TRBJ2-5; D gene unclear. Germline lookup yields CDR1 MNHNY and CDR2 SVGAGI (reference sequence). The CDR3 is 13 amino acids. V was pared by 5 bases and J by 1 base, with 8 bases between. The DNA of the CDR3 is TGTGCCAGCAGTCTGCTTTTCCAAGAGACCCAGTACTTC. Its translation is CASSLLFQETQYF.

This clone was found once. The gene calls are TRBV6-1 and TRBJ2-2, with 10 positions matching TRBD1. V gave up 6 bases and J gave up 4 bases; unmatched junction bases: 2. In germline, CDR1 is MNHNS, CDR2 SASEGT. CDR3 size: 14 residues. The chain's CDR3 is CASRWTGGTGELFF. For the CDR3, the DNA is TGTGCCAGCAGATGGACAGGGGGCACCGGGGAGCTGTTTTTT.

The chain is built from TRBV9 and TRBJ2-5; 8 positions agree with TRBD1. CDR3 size: 16 residues. Per the germline V gene, CDR1 is SGDLS and CDR2 is YYNGEE. V was clipped by 0 bases and J by 5 bases; unmatched bases: 9. This CDR3 is CASSVESHSGGETQYF. CDR3 DNA sequence: TGTGCCAGCAGCGTAGAGTCGCACTCAGGGGGCGAGACCCAGTACTTC. Together with reference TRBV9 and TRBJ2-5, the CDR3 gives the full variable domain: DSGVTQTPKHLITATGQRVTLRCSPRSGDLSVYWYQQSLDQGLQFLIQYYNGEERAKGNILERFSAQQFPDLHSELNLSSLELGDSALYFCASSVESHSGGETQYFGPGTRLLVL.

The chain is built from TRBV28 and TRBJ2-5, with 12 bases matching TRBD2. CDR1 MDHEN and CDR2 SYDVKM come from the germline V gene. The ends lost 7 bases at V and 1 base at J; junction bases unmatched: 4. The CDR3 runs 15 residues. Written as DNA, the CDR3 is TGTGCCAGCAACGGACTAGCGGGACTCCAAGAGACCCAGTACTTC. It yields the protein CASNGLAGLQETQYF.

The chain carries TRBV9 and TRBJ2-2; D remains ambiguous. The CDR3 sequence is 16 residues long. Germline V gene lookup returns CDR1 SGDLS and CDR2 YYNGEE. Trimming pared 4 bases from V and 1 base from J, leaving 14 bases between. The CDR3 here is CASSKRPEVNTGELFF. The CDR3 DNA reads TGTGCCAGCAGCAAAAGGCCAGAGGTGAACACCGGGGAGCTGTTTTTT.

The chain links TRBV5-6 to TRBJ1-6; 7 positions match TRBD1. CDR1 is SGHDT and CDR2 is YYEEEE in the germline V gene. The CDR3 runs to 17 residues. With 3 bases clipped from V and 6 bases from J, the junction kept 12 bases outside the gene matches. CDR3 sequence: CASSSGWWAGGNSPLHF. Written as DNA, the CDR3 is TGTGCCAGCAGCTCCGGTTGGTGGGCAGGGGGTAATTCACCCCTCCACTTT.

The chain links TRBV14 to TRBJ2-7, with D hard to call. Germline CDR1 and CDR2: SGHDN and FVKESK. The V gene lost 3 bases and the J gene lost 0 bases, with 0 bases spanning the gap. The CDR3 contains 11 residues. CDR3 region: CASSHSYEQYF. The CDR3, as DNA: TGTGCCAGCAGCCACTCCTACGAGCAGTACTTC.

This clone was counted once. The rearrangement links TRBV7-2 to TRBJ2-1; D perhaps matches TRBD2 (6 bases). The CDR3 spans 15 residues. Trimming took off 6 bases at V and 2 bases at J, with 14 bases between the two ends. Germline CDR1 reads SGHTA; CDR2 reads FQGNSA. The chain's CDR3 is CASRNRDWPYNEQFF. The CDR3 nucleotides are TGTGCCAGCAGGAACCGGGACTGGCCCTACAATGAGCAGTTCTTC.

This chain links TRBV27 with TRBJ2-3, with D possibly being TRBD1 (6 bases). Trimming removed 6 bases at V and 7 bases at J, with 26 bases between. This CDR3 is 17 amino acids long. The V gene's germline CDR1 is MNHEY and CDR2 SMNVEV (reference sequence). The CDR3 nucleotides read TGTGCCAGCAGGCCGAGGGGGAGCAATCCTAGCTGTTATACGCAGTATTTT. Its protein product is CASRPRGSNPSCYTQYF.

This clone was counted a few times. J is TRBJ2-1 and V is TRBV30; 8 bases map to TRBD2. Germline CDR1 and CDR2: GTSNPN and SVGIG (reference sequence). CDR3 size: 13 residues. In DNA form, the CDR3 reads TGTGCTCAGACAGCGGGAGTGTCCAATGAGCAGTTCTTC. It encodes CAQTAGVSNEQFF.